This T cell receptor beta chain was identified in a study of blood T cells in healthy people across ages (dated by TCRdb to 2015 to 2017). About the investigation overall: In model experiments, template switching captured about one uniquely barcoded TCR beta cDNA molecule for every two T cells. Age-related changes in TCR beta repertoire diversity were measured in the study by deep sequencing normalized with unique cDNA molecular identifiers. The donors were divided into four age groups: young (average about 15 years), middle-aged (roughly 40), aged (about 56) and long-lived (82). Donors of different ages were randomly distributed across sequencing lanes to avoid experimental bias. Using the same blood draw, the study looked at two additional independent replicas of 1 million unique cDNA reads for two donors, one aged 18 to 29 and the other aged 80 or older.

General study outcomes and caveats: Bulk unsorted PBMC profiling prevented conclusive comparison of naive and antigen-experienced compartments. As age increased, observed TCR beta diversity per million T cells dropped in a roughly linear way, and a significant reduction was already evident by age roughly 40. Because donor CMV infection status was unknown, age-related changes in expanded clonotypes were potentially confounded. Estimates of total diversity based on one million sequenced T cells were considered lower bounds and underestimates. The percentage of naive T cells measured by flow cytometry correlated strongly with observed TCR beta diversity. The long-lived group showed more naive CD4+ T cells, fewer expanded clones and increased TCR diversity than the aged group, suggesting age selection.

This clonotype was seen repeatedly, ten times or more. Its antigen is not yet known. Base-call qualities are not available, and no considerably larger clone is one nucleotide away. V loses 3 bases at its end and J loses 4 bases; junction bases beyond the gene matches: 8. Based on the germline V gene, the CDR1 and CDR2 sequences are ENHRY and SYGVKD. The CDR3 contains 17 residues, cysteine and phenylalanine counted. Left in the record is the CDR3 DNA by itself, 51 bases read in frame from the first base. Systemically healthy Caucasian individuals from Russia, 39 in total and aged roughly 6 to 95 years, were included as donors. Each donor gave 8 to 10 milliliters of peripheral blood, drawn into EDTA-treated Vacutainer tubes. Ficoll-Paque density-gradient centrifugation was used to isolate PBMCs, with at least 6 million obtained per sample. Trizol reagent was used to extract total RNA from PBMCs, with at least 6 micrograms per sample. For every donor, an aliquot of PBMCs went through flow cytometry to measure the percentages of naive CD45RAhigh/CD27high T cells.

Library preparation employed 5' RACE. The instrument given in TCRdb is Illumina HiSeq 2500. A second PCR of about 6 to 12 cycles was run with a J-beta primer mix and a sample-barcoded 5' primer. A unique molecular identifier was introduced onto each TCR beta cDNA molecule by a template-switch 5' adaptor carrying 12 random nucleotides. At least 2.5 million CDR3-containing paired-end reads were obtained from each sample. First-strand cDNA synthesis was performed from all RNA using the Mint cDNA synthesis kit, with priming by a TRBC-specific oligonucleotide. Following uracil-DNA glycosylase treatment, a first 18-cycle PCR with universal primers M1SS and BC2_uni_R was performed on all cDNA. The study's own analysis went as follows. Each sample was normalized by randomly selecting 1 million high-quality reads, each carrying a distinct molecular identifier. Reads sharing molecular identifiers were discarded rather than binned into consensus sequences. MiTCR, run with a Q25 quality threshold and the strictest error-elimination algorithm, handled CDR3 identification, clonotype clustering and error correction. A nonparametric unseen species model using Euler transformation provided a lower-bound estimate of total TCR beta diversity. TCRdb took the public reads, trimmed them with fastp at Q25, ran MiXCR for clone calling and kept in-frame beta chains. One record per CDR3 amino acid sequence lists the most common genes and DNA. The V and J calls follow TCRdb's processing rather than the paper's. This sample has roughly 650,000 distinct CDR3 sequences in its table, and roughly 32% of those were observed once. The top ten clonotypes cover 15% of the sample.

Rearrangement joined TRBV10-3 to TRBJ2-5; TRBD2 agrees with 13 junctional bases. Input material: blood. This receptor was taken from an elderly woman in good health. Donor details come from another sample of the same person, matched by shared clones. This receptor has the CDR3 CAISDPRTSGGRETQYF. In nucleotides, the sequence is TGTGCCATCAGTGACCCCAGGACTAGCGGGGGCAGAGAGACCCAGTACTTC.